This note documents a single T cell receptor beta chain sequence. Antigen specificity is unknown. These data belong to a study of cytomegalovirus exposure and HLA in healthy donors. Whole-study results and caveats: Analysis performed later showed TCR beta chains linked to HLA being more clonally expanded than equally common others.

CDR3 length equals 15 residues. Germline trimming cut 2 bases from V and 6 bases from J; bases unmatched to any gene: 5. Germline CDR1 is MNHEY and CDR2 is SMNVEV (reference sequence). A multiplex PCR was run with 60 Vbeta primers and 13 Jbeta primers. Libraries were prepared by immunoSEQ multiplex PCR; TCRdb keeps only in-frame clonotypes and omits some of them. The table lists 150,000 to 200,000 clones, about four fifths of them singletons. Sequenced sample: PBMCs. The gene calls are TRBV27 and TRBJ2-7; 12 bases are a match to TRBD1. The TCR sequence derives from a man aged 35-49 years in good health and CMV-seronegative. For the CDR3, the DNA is TGTGCCAGCAGTTTACCCGGGACAGGGGGCGCCGAGCAGTACTTC. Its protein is CASSLPGTGGAEQYF.